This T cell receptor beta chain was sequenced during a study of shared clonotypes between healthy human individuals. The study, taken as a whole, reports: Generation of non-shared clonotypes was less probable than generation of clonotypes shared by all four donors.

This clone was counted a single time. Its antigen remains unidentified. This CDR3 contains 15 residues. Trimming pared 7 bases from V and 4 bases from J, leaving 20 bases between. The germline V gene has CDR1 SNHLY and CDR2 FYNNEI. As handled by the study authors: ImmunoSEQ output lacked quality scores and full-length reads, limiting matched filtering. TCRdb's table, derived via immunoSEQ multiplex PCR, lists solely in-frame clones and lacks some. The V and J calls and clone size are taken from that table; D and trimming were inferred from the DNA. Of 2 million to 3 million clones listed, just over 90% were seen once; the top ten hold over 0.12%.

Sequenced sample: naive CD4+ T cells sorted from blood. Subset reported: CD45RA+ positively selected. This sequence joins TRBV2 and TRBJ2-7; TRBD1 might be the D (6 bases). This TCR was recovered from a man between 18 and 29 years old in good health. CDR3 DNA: TGTGCCAGCATGGCACAGGGACGAGGGGTTTACGAGCAGTACTTC. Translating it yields CASMAQGRGVYEQYF.